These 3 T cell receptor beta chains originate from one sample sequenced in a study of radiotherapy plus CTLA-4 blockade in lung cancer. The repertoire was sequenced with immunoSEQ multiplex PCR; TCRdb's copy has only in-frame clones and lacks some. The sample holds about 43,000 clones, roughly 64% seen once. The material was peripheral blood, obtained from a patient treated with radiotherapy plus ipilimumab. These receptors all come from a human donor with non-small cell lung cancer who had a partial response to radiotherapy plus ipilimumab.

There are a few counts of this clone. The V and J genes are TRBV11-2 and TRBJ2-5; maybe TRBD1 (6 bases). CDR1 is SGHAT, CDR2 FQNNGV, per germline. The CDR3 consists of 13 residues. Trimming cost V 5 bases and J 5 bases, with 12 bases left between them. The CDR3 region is CASSTGIMETQYF. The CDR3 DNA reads TGTGCCAGCAGCACAGGGATAATGGAGACCCAGTACTTC.

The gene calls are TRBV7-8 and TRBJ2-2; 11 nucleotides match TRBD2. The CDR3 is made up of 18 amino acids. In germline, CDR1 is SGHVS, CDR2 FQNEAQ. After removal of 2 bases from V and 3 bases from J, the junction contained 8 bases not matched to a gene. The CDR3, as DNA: TGTGCCAGCAGCTTAACGGCTAGCGGGGGGTTTGACACCGGGGAGCTGTTTTTT. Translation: CASSLTASGGFDTGELFF.

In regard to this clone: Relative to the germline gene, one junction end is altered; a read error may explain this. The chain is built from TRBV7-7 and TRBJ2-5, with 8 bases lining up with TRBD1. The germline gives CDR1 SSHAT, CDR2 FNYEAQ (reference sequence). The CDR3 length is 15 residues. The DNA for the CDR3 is TGTGCTAGCAGCTTGCGTGACAGGGGAGGAGAGACCCAGTACTTC. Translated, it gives CASSLRDRGGETQYF.